A single sample gave rise to the 23 T cell receptor beta chains below, sequenced in a study of T cell changes during pregnancy in multiple sclerosis. The data were produced by immunoSEQ multiplex PCR, yet TCRdb's version contains in-frame clones alone and is incomplete. The sample carries about 88,000 clones, more than 85% recorded once. The sample was peripheral blood, taken in the first trimester of pregnancy. These receptors were taken from a female donor with multiple sclerosis, enrolled in a pregnancy study.

This chain connects TRBV7-3 to TRBJ2-1; D perhaps matches TRBD1 (5 bases). CDR1 and CDR2 (germline): SGHTA, FQGTGA. This CDR3 has 13 residues. Trimming removed 3 bases from V and 4 bases from J, with 7 bases in between. The CDR3: CASSLDTYNEQFF. CDR3 sequence (DNA): TGTGCCAGCAGCTTGGACACTTACAATGAGCAGTTCTTC.

V and J are TRBV7-7 and TRBJ2-2, with 10 bases lining up with TRBD1. CDR3 length: 15 amino acids. The germline V gene has CDR1 SSHAT and CDR2 FNYEAQ (reference sequence). Trimming cost V 5 bases and J 2 bases; bases outside gene matches: 2. In nucleotides, the CDR3 is TGTGCCAGCAGCCGACAGGGGGCTAACACCGGGGAGCTGTTTTTT. This codes for CASSRQGANTGELFF.

This rearrangement joins TRBV7-2 to TRBJ2-7, with 11 bases lining up with TRBD2. Looked up from germline, CDR1 is SGHTA and CDR2 is FQGNSA. This CDR3 has 15 residues. Trimming at V came to 5 bases and at J to 2 bases, leaving 5 bases not matched to a gene. The DNA for the CDR3 is TGTGCCAGCAGCCCCCTAGCGGGAGGAGCCTACGAGCAGTACTTC. As protein: CASSPLAGGAYEQYF.

The J gene is TRBJ2-1, the V gene TRBV2, with D possibly matching TRBD1 (6 bases). The germline gives CDR1 SNHLY, CDR2 FYNNEI. This CDR3 has 13 residues. Trimming stripped 4 bases from V and 3 bases from J, with 7 bases between. CDR3 nucleotides: TGTGCCAGCAGTGGGGACATCTACAATGAGCAGTTCTTC. Translating it yields CASSGDIYNEQFF.

The V call is TRBV28, the J call TRBJ2-1, with 11 nucleotides matching TRBD2. CDR3 length: 15 amino acids. The junction had 2 bases not matched to a gene; V was cut back by 5 bases and J by 2 bases. Germline CDR1 and CDR2: MDHEN and SYDVKM. The CDR3 here is CASSTSGSTYNEQFF. CDR3 nucleotides: TGTGCCAGCAGTACTAGCGGGAGTACCTACAATGAGCAGTTCTTC.

The V call is TRBV6-1, the J call TRBJ2-3, with 7 bases matching TRBD2. V was pared by 3 bases and J by 3 bases, with 6 bases of the junction left unmatched. Germline values: CDR1 MNHNS, CDR2 SASEGT. CDR3 length equals 15 residues. CDR3 protein: CASSEAGVSTDTQYF. CDR3 sequence (DNA): TGTGCCAGCAGTGAGGCGGGAGTTAGTACAGATACGCAGTATTTT.

The chain couples TRBV18 to TRBJ2-1; D might be TRBD2 (5 bases). CDR3 size: 15 residues. The ends were cut back, 3 bases at V and 6 bases at J, with 15 bases in the middle. The germline V gene has CDR1 KGHSH and CDR2 LQKENI. CDR3 nucleotide sequence: TGTGCCAGCTCACCGACTACTCTAGGATCCAATGAGCAGTTCTTC. Translating it yields CASSPTTLGSNEQFF. Using reference TRBV18 and TRBJ2-1 for the parts outside the CDR3, the full variable domain is NAGVMQNPRHLVRRRGQEARLRCSPMKGHSHVYWYRQLPEEGLKFMVYLQKENIIDESGMPKERFSAEFPKEGPSILRIQQVVRGDSAAYFCASSPTTLGSNEQFFGPGTRLTVL.

This chain uses TRBV4-1 with TRBJ1-1, with TRBD1 as a possible D gene (5 bases). From germline, CDR1 is MGHRA and CDR2 YSYEKL. With 1 base removed from V and 2 bases from J, the gap between germline ends came to 11 bases. The CDR3 has 15 amino acids. DNA of the CDR3: TGCGCCAGCAGCCAAGGTTGGGGGGAAAACACTGAAGCTTTCTTT. It specifies CASSQGWGENTEAFF.

The chain links TRBV6-1 to TRBJ2-5; 11 nucleotides align to TRBD1. J gave up 5 bases and V 8 bases, and 10 bases lay outside the gene matches. The V gene's germline CDR1 is MNHNS and CDR2 SASEGT. The CDR3 is 15 residues long. The CDR3 DNA sequence: TGTGCCAGCTCGGGCCTTGGGACAGGGGGGGAGACCCAGTACTTC. Protein product: CASSGLGTGGETQYF.

CDR3: CASSVGQTTSYEQYF. The CDR3 bases are TGTGCCAGCAGCGTAGGGCAAACAACCTCCTACGAGCAGTACTTC. The rearrangement uses TRBV9 and TRBJ2-7, with unresolved D. V lost 0 bases to trimming and J lost 0 bases, with 10 bases between them. Germline assignment: CDR1 SGDLS and CDR2 YYNGEE. The CDR3 loop spans 15 amino acids.

The V call is TRBV25-1, the J call TRBJ2-1, with 10 bases identical to TRBD1. CDR3 size: 14 residues. The germline V gene has CDR1 MGHDK and CDR2 SYGVNS. The junction had 10 bases not matched to a gene; V was cut back by 9 bases and J by 8 bases. The CDR3 region has the DNA TGTGCCAGTAGGGGACAGGGGTTGGCGGATGAGCAGTTCTTC. Protein: CASRGQGLADEQFF.

The gene calls are TRBV6-5 and TRBJ2-5; a weak D match, TRBD2 (6 bases). Germline lookup yields CDR1 MNHEY and CDR2 SVGAGI. The CDR3 sequence is 11 residues long. V lost 6 bases and J lost 4, with 6 bases in between. CDR3 protein: CASRGGETQYF. CDR3 bases: TGTGCCAGCAGGGGGGGAGAGACCCAGTACTTC.

This clone was counted a single time. This sequence joins TRBV6-1 and TRBJ2-7; maybe TRBD1 (6 bases). Deletions cut 11 bases from V and 4 bases from J, with 21 bases between. The CDR3 is 14 residues long. Germline V gives CDR1 MNHNS, CDR2 SASEGT. CDR3 coding DNA: TGTGCCCACGGAGGTGTGGACAGACGATACGAGCAGTACTTC. It encodes CAHGGVDRRYEQYF.

The V gene is TRBV9, the J gene TRBJ1-2; 7 bases are shared with TRBD1. CDR3 length: 13 residues. The J segment lost 4 bases and the V segment lost 1 base, leaving 1 base of the junction unmatched. Germline-derived CDR1 and CDR2 are SGDLS and YYNGEE. This CDR3 is CASSVRDSYGYTF. In nucleotides, the CDR3 is TGTGCCAGCAGCGTAAGGGACAGCTATGGCTACACCTTC.

The chain combines TRBV19 with TRBJ1-5, with 7 positions matching TRBD1. Germline CDR1 LNHDA, CDR2 SQIVND (reference sequence). The CDR3 extends over 14 amino acids. The J segment lost 0 bases and the V segment lost 8 bases, leaving 4 bases of the junction unmatched. The CDR3, as DNA: TGTGCCAGTCTGCGACAGGGTAGCAATCAGCCCCAGCATTTT. Its protein product is CASLRQGSNQPQHF. The full variable domain, rest sourced from reference TRBV19 and TRBJ1-5, is DGGITQSPKYLFRKEGQNVTLSCEQNLNHDAMYWYRQDPGQGLRLIYYSQIVNDFQKGDIAEGYSVSREKKESFPLTVTSAQKNPTAFYLCASLRQGSNQPQHFGDGTRLSIL.

The chain is built from TRBV5-1 and TRBJ2-1, with TRBD2 matching over 8 bases. V was pared by 4 bases and J by 3 bases, with 6 bases of the junction left unmatched. This CDR3 is 15 amino acids long. CDR1 and CDR2 (germline): SGHRS, YFSETQ. The CDR3 DNA reads TGCGCCAGCAGCCCCGGGAGGGCTTTCTACAATGAGCAGTTCTTC. Its translation is CASSPGRAFYNEQFF.

The V call is TRBV27, the J call TRBJ2-7; TRBD2 is a possible D gene (5 bases). CDR1 is MNHEY, CDR2 SMNVEV, per germline (reference sequence). This CDR3 spans 13 amino acids. Trimming took 6 bases from V and 0 from J, leaving 9 bases between them. CDR3 DNA: TGTGCCAGCAGGGAGGCCCTCTCCTACGAGCAGTACTTC. It translates to CASREALSYEQYF.

This clone was counted once. This sequence joins TRBV7-8 and TRBJ1-4, with TRBD1 matching 7 bases. Looked up from germline, CDR1 is SGHVS and CDR2 is FQNEAQ. J was trimmed by 8 bases and V by 4 bases; bases with no gene match: 10. CDR3 size: 15 residues. This chain's CDR3 is CASSYPLGTAEKLFF. Here the CDR3 DNA reads TGTGCCAGCAGCTACCCTCTCGGGACAGCAGAAAAACTGTTTTTT.

The V and J genes are TRBV7-8 and TRBJ2-7, with TRBD1 matching 7 bases. This CDR3 spans 15 amino acids. Looked up from germline, CDR1 is SGHVS and CDR2 is FQNEAQ. V was pared by 5 bases and J by 2 bases, with 9 bases of the junction left unmatched. The CDR3 DNA reads as TGTGCCAGCAGCCAAGCTCGACAGGGCACCTACGAGCAGTACTTC. Residues: CASSQARQGTYEQYF.

The chain couples TRBV28 to TRBJ2-7; 8 nucleotides agree with TRBD2. CDR1 MDHEN and CDR2 SYDVKM come from the germline V gene. This CDR3 is built from 17 residues. V shed 6 bases and J 2 bases; nucleotides not matched to a gene: 15. DNA of the CDR3: TGTGCCAGCAGAGAGCCCGCTAGCGGGTCGTCCCCCTACGAGCAGTACTTC. This translates into CASREPASGSSPYEQYF.

The chain uses TRBV5-1 and TRBJ2-1; D is ambiguous. Germline CDR1 is SGHRS and CDR2 is YFSETQ. The CDR3 consists of 14 residues. V lost 3 bases, J lost 1 base, and 8 bases lay in between. The CDR3 is CASSYSGSYNEQFF. The CDR3 nucleotides are TGCGCCAGCAGCTACTCGGGTTCCTACAATGAGCAGTTCTTC.

V usage is TRBV6-5 and J usage is TRBJ1-1, with 7 bases that match TRBD1. The V gene's germline CDR1 is MNHEY and CDR2 SVGAGI. V gave up 9 bases and J gave up 4 bases; unmatched junction bases: 8. The CDR3 is made up of 13 amino acids. The CDR3 nucleotides are TGTGCCAGTAGGAACAGGGGAGGCACTGAAGCTTTCTTT. It is translated as CASRNRGGTEAFF.

The V call is TRBV6-4, the J call TRBJ2-1, with D possibly matching TRBD2 (6 bases). The CDR3 sequence is 15 residues long. V was shortened by 0 bases and J by 9 bases, with 15 bases between the two germline ends. From germline, CDR1 is MRHNA and CDR2 SNTAGT. CDR3 nucleotide sequence: TGTGCCAGCAGTGACTCGACTAGTTCCCTGGGTGAGCAGTTCTTC. Its protein is CASSDSTSSLGEQFF.